The text below deals with one T cell receptor (beta chain). These data come from a study of blood T cell repertoires in COVID-19. Study-wide background: The United States, Italy and Spain supplied acute and convalescent COVID-19 samples.

Germline CDR1 is SQVTM and CDR2 is ANQGSEA. CDR3 length: 12 amino acids. V trimming: 7 bases; J trimming: 3 bases; junction bases outside the gene matches: 2. Libraries were prepared by immunoSEQ multiplex PCR; TCRdb keeps only in-frame clonotypes and omits some of them. The table shows approximately 250,000 clones, with 70% to 90% occurring only once. This sequence joins TRBV29-1 and TRBJ2-3; 9 nucleotides agree with TRBD1. The sequence was collected from a woman in her 40s with acute COVID-19. Sequenced: PBMCs or T cells enriched from blood (not recorded which). This CDR3 is CSADRGTDTQYF. The CDR3, as DNA: TGCAGCGCTGACAGGGGGACAGATACGCAGTATTTT.